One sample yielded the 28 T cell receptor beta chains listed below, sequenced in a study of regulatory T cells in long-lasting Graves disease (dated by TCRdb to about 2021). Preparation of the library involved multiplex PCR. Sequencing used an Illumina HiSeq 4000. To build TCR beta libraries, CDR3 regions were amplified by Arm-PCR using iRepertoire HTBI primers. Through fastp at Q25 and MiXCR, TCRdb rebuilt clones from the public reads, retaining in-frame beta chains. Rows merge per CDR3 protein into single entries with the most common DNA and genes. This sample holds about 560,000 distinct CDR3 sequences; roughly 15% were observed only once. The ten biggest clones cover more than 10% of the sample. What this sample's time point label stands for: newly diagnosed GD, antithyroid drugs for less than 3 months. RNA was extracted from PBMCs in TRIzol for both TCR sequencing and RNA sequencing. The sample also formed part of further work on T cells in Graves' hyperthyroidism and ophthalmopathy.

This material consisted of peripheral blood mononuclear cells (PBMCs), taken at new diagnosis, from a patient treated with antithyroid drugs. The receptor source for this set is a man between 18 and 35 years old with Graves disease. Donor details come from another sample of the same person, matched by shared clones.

The CDR3 nucleotides are TGTGCCAGTAGTCTTGGACTAGCGGGAGTGGGGCACGAGCAGTACTTC. It yields the protein CASSLGLAGVGHEQYF. The chain joins TRBV19 to TRBJ2-7, with 13 bases lining up with TRBD2. V trimming: 5 bases; J trimming: 5 bases; junction bases outside the gene matches: 9. Germline V CDR1 and CDR2: LNHDA, SQIVND (reference sequence). CDR3 length: 16 amino acids.

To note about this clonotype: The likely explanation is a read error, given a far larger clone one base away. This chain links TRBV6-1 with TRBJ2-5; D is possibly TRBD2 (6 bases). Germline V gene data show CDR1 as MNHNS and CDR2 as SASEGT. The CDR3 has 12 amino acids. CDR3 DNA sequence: TGTGCCAGCAGCCCTTCCCGGGAGACCCCGTACTTC. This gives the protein CASSPSRETPYF.

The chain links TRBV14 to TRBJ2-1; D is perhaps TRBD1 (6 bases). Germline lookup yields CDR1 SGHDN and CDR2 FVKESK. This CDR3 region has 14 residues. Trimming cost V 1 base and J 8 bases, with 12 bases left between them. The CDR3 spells CASSQVGGWDEQFF. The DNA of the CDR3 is TGTGCCAGCAGCCAAGTTGGGGGCTGGGATGAGCAGTTCTTC.

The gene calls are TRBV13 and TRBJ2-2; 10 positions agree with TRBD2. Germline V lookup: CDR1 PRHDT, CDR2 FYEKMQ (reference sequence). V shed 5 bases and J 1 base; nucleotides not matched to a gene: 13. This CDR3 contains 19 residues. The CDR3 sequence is CASSAAGALAGVNTGELFF. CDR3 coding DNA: TGTGCCAGCAGCGCCGCCGGCGCTCTAGCGGGGGTGAACACCGGGGAGCTGTTTTTT.

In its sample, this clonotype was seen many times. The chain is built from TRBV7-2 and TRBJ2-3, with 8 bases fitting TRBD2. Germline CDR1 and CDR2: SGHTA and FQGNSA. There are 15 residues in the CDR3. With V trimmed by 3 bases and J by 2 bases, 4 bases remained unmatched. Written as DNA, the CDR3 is TGTGCCAGCAGCTTGGTTAGCGGGGCCACAGATACGCAGTATTTT. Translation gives CASSLVSGATDTQYF.

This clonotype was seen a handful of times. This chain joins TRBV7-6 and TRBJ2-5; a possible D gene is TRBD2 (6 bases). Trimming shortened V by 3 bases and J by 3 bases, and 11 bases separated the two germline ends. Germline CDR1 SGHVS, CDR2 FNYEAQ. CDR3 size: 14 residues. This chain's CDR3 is CASSFSGGEETQYF. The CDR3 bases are TGTGCCAGCAGCTTCTCCGGGGGAGAAGAGACCCAGTACTTC.

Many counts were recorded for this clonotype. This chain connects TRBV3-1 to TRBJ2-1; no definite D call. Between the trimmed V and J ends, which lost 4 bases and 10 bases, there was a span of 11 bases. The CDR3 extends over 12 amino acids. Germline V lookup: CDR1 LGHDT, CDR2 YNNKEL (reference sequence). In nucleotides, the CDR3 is TGTGCCAGCAGCCTCAGCCTTGGGGAGCAGTTCTTC. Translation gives CASSLSLGEQFF.

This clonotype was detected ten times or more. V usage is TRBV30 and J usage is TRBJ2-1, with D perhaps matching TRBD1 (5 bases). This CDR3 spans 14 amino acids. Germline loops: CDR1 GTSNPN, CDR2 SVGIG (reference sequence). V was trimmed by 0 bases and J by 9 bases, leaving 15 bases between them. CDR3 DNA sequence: TGTGCCTGGAGTGTTGGGCAGGGCAAGGCTGAGCAGTTCTTC. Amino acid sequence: CAWSVGQGKAEQFF.

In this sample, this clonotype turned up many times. CDR3 nucleotide sequence: TGCAGTGCTAGGCGAGCGGGAGGGCCGGGTGAGACCCAGTACTTC. As protein: CSARRAGGPGETQYF. The rearrangement links TRBV20-1 to TRBJ2-5; 10 bases fit TRBD2. This CDR3 is 15 amino acids long. The germline CDR1 and CDR2 sequences are DFQATT and SNEGSKA (reference sequence). The V and J ends lost 3 bases and 5 bases, in that order; junction bases with no gene match: 9.

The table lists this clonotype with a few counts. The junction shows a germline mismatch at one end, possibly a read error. In DNA form, the CDR3 reads TGTGCCAGCAGCGTAGTGGAGGCTAGCGGGGGGGAGCAGTTCTTC. It encodes CASSVVEASGGEQFF. This chain links TRBV5-1 with TRBJ2-1; 11 bases are shared with TRBD2. The germline CDR1 and CDR2 sequences are SGHRS and YFSETQ. CDR3 length equals 15 residues.

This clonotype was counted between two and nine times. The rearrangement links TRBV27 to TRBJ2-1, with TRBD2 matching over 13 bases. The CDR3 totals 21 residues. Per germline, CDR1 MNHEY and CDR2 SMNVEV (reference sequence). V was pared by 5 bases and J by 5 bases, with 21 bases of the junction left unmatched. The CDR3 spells CASSRYSGLAGVRDTDNEQFF. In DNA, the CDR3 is TGTGCCAGCAGTAGGTACTCCGGACTAGCGGGAGTGAGGGATACGGACAATGAGCAGTTCTTC.

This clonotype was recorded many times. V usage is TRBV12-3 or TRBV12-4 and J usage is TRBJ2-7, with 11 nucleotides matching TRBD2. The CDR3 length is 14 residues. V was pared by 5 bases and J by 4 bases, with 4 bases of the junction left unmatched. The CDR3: CASSPSGRWYEQYF. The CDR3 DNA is TGTGCCAGCAGTCCTAGCGGGAGGTGGTACGAGCAGTACTTC.

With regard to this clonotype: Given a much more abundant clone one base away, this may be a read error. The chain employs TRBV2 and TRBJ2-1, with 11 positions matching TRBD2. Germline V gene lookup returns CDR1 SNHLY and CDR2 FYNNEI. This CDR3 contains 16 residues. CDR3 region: CTSSPGTSGYYNEQFF. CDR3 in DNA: TGTACCAGCAGTCCCGGGACTAGCGGTTACTACAATGAGCAGTTCTTC.

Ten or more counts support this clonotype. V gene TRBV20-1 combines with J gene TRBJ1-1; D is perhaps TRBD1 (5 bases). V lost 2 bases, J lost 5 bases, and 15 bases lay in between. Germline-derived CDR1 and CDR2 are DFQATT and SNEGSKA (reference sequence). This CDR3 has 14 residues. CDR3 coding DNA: TGCAGTGCTAGATATCGGGGGGGAGGGACTGAAGCTTTCTTT. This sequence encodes CSARYRGGGTEAFF.

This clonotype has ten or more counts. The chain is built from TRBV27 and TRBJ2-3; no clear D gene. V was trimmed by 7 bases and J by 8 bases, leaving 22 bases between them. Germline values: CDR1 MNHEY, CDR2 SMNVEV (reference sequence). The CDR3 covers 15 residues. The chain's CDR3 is CASTHWKGWEATQYF. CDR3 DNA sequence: TGTGCCAGCACCCATTGGAAGGGTTGGGAAGCTACGCAGTATTTT.

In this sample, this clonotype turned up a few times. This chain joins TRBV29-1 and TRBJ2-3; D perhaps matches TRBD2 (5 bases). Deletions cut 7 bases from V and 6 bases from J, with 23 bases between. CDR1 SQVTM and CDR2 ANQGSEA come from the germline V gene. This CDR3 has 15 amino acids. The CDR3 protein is CSANGLSPTSDTQYF. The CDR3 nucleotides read TGCAGCGCAAATGGACTTTCCCCAACATCGGATACGCAGTATTTT.

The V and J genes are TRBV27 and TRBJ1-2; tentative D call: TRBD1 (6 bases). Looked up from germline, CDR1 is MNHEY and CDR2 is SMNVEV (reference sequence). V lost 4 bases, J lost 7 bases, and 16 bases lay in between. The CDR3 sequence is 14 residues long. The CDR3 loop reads CASSSPGQGFGYTF. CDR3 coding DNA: TGTGCCAGCAGTTCCCCTGGCCAGGGGTTTGGCTACACCTTC.

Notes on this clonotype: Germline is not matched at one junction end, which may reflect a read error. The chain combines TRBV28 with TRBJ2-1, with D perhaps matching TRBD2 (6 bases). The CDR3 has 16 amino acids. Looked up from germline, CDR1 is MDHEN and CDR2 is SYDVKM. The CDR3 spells CASSDLPDYALNEQLF. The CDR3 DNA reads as TGTGCCAGCAGTGATCTTCCGGACTACGCTTTGAATGAGCAGCTCTTC.

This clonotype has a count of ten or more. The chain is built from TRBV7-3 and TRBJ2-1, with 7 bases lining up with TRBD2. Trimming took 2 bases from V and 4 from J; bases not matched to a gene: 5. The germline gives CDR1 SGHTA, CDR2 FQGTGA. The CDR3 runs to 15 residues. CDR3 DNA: TGTGCCAGCAGCTTAGGGGGGGGATTATACAATGAGCAGTTCTTC. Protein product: CASSLGGGLYNEQFF.

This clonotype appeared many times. The CDR3 region is CSVEESPSSYNEQFF. DNA of the CDR3: TGCAGCGTTGAAGAAAGCCCAAGCTCCTACAATGAGCAGTTCTTC. This chain uses TRBV29-1 with TRBJ2-1; no clear D. V lost 0 bases and J lost 0, with 9 bases in between. This CDR3 has 15 residues. Germline CDR1 SQVTM, CDR2 ANQGSEA.

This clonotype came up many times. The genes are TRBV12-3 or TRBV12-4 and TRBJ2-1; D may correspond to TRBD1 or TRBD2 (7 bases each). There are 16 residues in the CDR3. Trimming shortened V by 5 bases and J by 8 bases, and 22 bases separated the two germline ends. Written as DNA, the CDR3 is TGTGCCAGCAGTCACAACAGGGGAGGGGAACGGGATGAGCAGTTCTTC. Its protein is CASSHNRGGERDEQFF.

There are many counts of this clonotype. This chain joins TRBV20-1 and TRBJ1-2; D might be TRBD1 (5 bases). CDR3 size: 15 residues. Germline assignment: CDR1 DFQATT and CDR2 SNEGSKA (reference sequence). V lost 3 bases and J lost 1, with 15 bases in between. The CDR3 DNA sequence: TGCAGTGCTAGTGGGAGGGGTACAGATAACTATGGCTACACCTTC. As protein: CSASGRGTDNYGYTF.

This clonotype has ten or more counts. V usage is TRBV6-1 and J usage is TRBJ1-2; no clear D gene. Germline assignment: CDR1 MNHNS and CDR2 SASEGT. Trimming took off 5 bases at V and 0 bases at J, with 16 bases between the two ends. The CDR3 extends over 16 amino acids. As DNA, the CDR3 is TGTGCCAGCAGTAAGGAGGTGAACCAAGCTAACTATGGCTACACCTTC. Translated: CASSKEVNQANYGYTF.

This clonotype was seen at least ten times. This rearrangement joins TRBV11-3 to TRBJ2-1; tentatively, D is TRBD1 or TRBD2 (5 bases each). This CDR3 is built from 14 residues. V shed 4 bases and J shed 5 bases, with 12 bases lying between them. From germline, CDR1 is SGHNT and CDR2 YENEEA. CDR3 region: CASSSGTANNEQFF. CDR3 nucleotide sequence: TGTGCCAGCAGCTCCGGGACGGCTAACAATGAGCAGTTCTTC. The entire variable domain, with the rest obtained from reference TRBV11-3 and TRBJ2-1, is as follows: EAGVVQSPRYKIIEKKQPVAFWCNPISGHNTLYWYLQNLGQGPELLIRYENEEAVDDSQLPKDRFSAERLKGVDSTLKIQPAELGDSAVYLCASSSGTANNEQFFGPGTRLTVL.

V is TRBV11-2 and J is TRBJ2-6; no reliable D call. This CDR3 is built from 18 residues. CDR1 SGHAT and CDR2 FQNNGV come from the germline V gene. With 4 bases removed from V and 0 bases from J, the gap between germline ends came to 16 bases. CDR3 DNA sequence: TGTGCCAGCAGCTCCAATCGAGGCATCCGCTCTGGGGCCAACGTCCTGACTTTC. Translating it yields CASSSNRGIRSGANVLTF.

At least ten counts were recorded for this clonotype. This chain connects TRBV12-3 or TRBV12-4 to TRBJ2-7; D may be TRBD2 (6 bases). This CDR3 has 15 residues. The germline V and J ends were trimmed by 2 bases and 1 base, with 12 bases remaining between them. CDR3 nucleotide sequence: TGTGCCAGCAGTTTAACGGGACTTAAATCCTACGAGCAGTACTTC. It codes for CASSLTGLKSYEQYF.

In DNA form, the CDR3 reads TGTGCCAGCTCACCTGGGACAGGTTCGTGGAACACCATATATTTT. Residues: CASSPGTGSWNTIYF. V is TRBV18 and J is TRBJ1-3; TRBD1 aligns across 8 bases. With V trimmed by 3 bases and J by 7 bases, 8 bases remained unmatched. Germline V gene lookup returns CDR1 KGHSH and CDR2 LQKENI. The CDR3 has 15 residues.

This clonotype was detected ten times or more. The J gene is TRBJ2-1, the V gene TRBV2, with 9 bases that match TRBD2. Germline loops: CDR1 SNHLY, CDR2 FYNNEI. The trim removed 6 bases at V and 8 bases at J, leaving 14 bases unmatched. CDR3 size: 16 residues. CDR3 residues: CASRPIGVAGADEQFF. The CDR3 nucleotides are TGTGCCAGCAGACCAATTGGAGTAGCGGGGGCGGATGAGCAGTTCTTC.